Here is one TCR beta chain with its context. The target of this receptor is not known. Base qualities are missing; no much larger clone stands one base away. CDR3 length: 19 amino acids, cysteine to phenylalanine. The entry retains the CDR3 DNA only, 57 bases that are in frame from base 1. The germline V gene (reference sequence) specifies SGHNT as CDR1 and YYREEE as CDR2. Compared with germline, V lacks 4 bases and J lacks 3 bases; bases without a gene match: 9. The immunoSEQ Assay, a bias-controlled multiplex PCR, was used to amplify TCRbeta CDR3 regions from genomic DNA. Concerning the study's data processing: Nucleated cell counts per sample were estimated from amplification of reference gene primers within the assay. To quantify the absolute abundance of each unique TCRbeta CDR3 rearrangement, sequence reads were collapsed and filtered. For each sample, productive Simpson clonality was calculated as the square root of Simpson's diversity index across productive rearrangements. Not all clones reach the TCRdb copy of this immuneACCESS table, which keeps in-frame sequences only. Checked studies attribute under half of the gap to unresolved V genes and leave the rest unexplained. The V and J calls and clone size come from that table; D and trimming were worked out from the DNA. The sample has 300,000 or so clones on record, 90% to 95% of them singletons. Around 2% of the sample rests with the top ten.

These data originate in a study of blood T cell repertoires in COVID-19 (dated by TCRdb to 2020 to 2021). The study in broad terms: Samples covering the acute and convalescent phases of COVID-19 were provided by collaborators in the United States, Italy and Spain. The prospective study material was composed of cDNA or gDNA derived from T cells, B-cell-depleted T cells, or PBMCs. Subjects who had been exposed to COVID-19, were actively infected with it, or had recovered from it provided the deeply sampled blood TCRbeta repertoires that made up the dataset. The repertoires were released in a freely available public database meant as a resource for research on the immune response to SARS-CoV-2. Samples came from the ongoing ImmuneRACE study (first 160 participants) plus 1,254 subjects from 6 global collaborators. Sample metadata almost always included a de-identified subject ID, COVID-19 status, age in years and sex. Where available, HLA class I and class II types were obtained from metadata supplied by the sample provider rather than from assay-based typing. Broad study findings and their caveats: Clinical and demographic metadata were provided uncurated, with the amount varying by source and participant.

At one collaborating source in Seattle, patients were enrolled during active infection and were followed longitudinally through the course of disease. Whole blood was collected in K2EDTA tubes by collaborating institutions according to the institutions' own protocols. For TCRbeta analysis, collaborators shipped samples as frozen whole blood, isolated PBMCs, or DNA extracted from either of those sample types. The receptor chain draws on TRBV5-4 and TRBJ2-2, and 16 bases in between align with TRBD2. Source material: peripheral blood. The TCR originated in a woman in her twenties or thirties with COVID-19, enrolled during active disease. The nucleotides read TGTGCCAGCAGCGCGCCGGGACTAGCGGGAGGGCCGTACACCGGGGAGCTGTTTTTT. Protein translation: CASSAPGLAGGPYTGELFF.